The following is a TCR beta chain sequence with its context. What it recognizes is unknown. Germline V CDR1 and CDR2: PRHDT, FYEKMQ (reference sequence). Trimming took 4 bases from V and 3 from J; bases not matched to a gene: 10. CDR3 length: 16 residues. The TCRbeta library incorporated unique molecular identifiers. TCRdb processed the PCR reads anew with MiXCR; each CDR3 protein has one entry. The sample carries 280,000 or so distinct CDR3 sequences, roughly 10% recorded once. The sample originates from a study of T-cell reconstitution after alpha-beta-depleted transplantation in children. General study findings and limits: At the one-year point after transplant, T-cell counts and TCRbeta diversity were found to come mostly from T cells that had been newly produced. Several hundred graft clones that had expanded were reportedly the source of alpha-beta T cells about two months after transplant.

The starting material was peripheral blood, obtained 180 days after TCRalphabeta/CD19-depleted stem cell transplant. V usage is TRBV13 and J usage is TRBJ2-7, with 9 bases fitting TRBD1. The source of this sequence is a male patient under 10 years old who had a stem cell transplant for chronic granulomatous disease, so the T cells may come from the graft donor. The CDR3 DNA is TGTGCCAGCAGCTCGTCCGGGACAGGGCCTATCTACGAGCAGTACTTC. Translating gives CASSSSGTGPIYEQYF.